Shown below are 7 T cell receptor beta chains from a single sample sequenced in a study of identifying expanded T cells in peripheral blood. Some clones are missing from TCRdb's copy, which holds only in-frame ones; the method was immunoSEQ multiplex PCR. The top ten clones hold under 6.5% of a sample with over 90,000 clones, 88% of them seen once. Sequences were obtained from blood. These receptors originate from a person aged 18 to 70 in good health.

This clone was seen a handful of times. The chain has TRBV15 and TRBJ2-7; D gene unclear. CDR3 length: 15 residues. V was cut by 0 bases and J by 5 bases, with 14 bases left in between. The germline gives CDR1 LNHNV, CDR2 YYDKDF (reference sequence). The CDR3 DNA is TGTGCCACCAGCAGAGATTTAACGGTCCGGGACGAGCAGTACTTC. It translates to CATSRDLTVRDEQYF.

The rearrangement uses TRBV4-3 and TRBJ2-5; 11 bases agree with TRBD2. The CDR3 contains 15 residues. Unmatched junction bases numbered 5, after V lost 3 bases and J lost 5 bases. The germline CDR1 and CDR2 sequences are LGHNA and YSLEER. The CDR3 here is CASSQDSGRVETQYF. In DNA form, the CDR3 reads TGCGCCAGCAGCCAGGATAGCGGGAGGGTTGAGACCCAGTACTTC.

The chain combines TRBV6-7 with TRBJ2-4, with TRBD2 matching over 13 bases. TRBV6-7 is an open reading frame whose function is uncertain. Trimming at V came to 6 bases and at J to 1 base, leaving 15 bases not matched to a gene. The CDR3 has 20 residues. The CDR3 nucleotides read TGTGCCAGCAGCACTGGACTAGCGGGAGAATGTAGGCTGGCCAAAAACATTCAGTACTTC. Translated: CASSTGLAGECRLAKNIQYF.

This sequence joins TRBV5-1 and TRBJ1-2; TRBD1 aligns across 7 bases. With 4 bases clipped from V and 6 bases from J, the junction kept 3 bases outside the gene matches. CDR1 and CDR2 (germline): SGHRS, YFSETQ. The CDR3 contains 12 residues. CDR3 residues: CASSLRGDGYTF. The CDR3 bases are TGCGCCAGCAGCCTCAGGGGGGATGGCTACACCTTC. Full variable domain (rest looked up from reference TRBV5-1 and TRBJ1-2): KAGVTQTPRYLIKTRGQQVTLSCSPISGHRSVSWYQQTPGQGLQFLFEYFSETQRNKGNFPGRFSGRQFSNSRSEMNVSTLELGDSALYLCASSLRGDGYTFGSGTRLTVV.

The chain joins TRBV27 to TRBJ2-5; 8 bases agree with TRBD2. The J segment lost 3 bases and the V segment lost 5 bases, leaving 8 bases of the junction unmatched. CDR1 is MNHEY, CDR2 SMNVEV, per germline (reference sequence). The CDR3 loop spans 15 amino acids. The CDR3 loop is CASSHIAGRKETQYF. DNA of the CDR3: TGTGCCAGCAGTCACATAGCGGGGAGGAAAGAGACCCAGTACTTC.

V and J are TRBV7-9 and TRBJ1-1, with TRBD1 as a possible D gene (5 bases). Germline V gives CDR1 SEHNR, CDR2 FQNEAQ (reference sequence). The CDR3 is 15 residues long. V was cut by 0 bases and J by 6 bases, with 14 bases left in between. In DNA form, the CDR3 reads TGTGCCAGCAGCTTAGCGGTCATCGGGGGGGCTGAAGCTTTCTTT. Amino acid sequence: CASSLAVIGGAEAFF.

CDR3 sequence: CSALPTGTTYEQYF. Written as DNA, the CDR3 is TGCAGCGCCTTGCCAACCGGGACAACATACGAGCAGTACTTC. The chain carries TRBV29-1 and TRBJ2-7; a weak D match, TRBD1 (6 bases). The germline V and J ends were trimmed by 7 bases and 4 bases, with 20 bases remaining between them. This CDR3 contains 14 residues. CDR1 SQVTM and CDR2 ANQGSEA come from the germline V gene.